This T cell receptor beta chain was retrieved from a study of shared clonotypes between healthy human individuals. Selected positively for CCR7 and CD45RO-negative, naive CD8 cells excluded terminally differentiated effector memory CD45RA+ cells. General study points: Naive CD4 clonotype sharing across a few donors was around 5.5%.

About this clone: What it recognizes is unknown.

This CDR3 spans 14 amino acids. Germline assignment: CDR1 SGDLS and CDR2 YYNGEE. Trimming left V 3 bases short and J 2 bases short, with 6 bases between. Sequencing used immunoSEQ multiplex PCR; TCRdb keeps in-frame clones, though not all of them. The sample includes roughly 1,800,000 clones, roughly 95% of them seen just once. Sequenced sample: naive CD8+ T cells sorted from blood. V gene TRBV9 combines with J gene TRBJ2-6; no definite D call. This clonotype originated in a man aged 18 to 29 in good health. The CDR3 sequence is CASSGPAGANVLTF. The CDR3 DNA is TGTGCCAGCAGCGGACCGGCTGGGGCCAACGTCCTGACTTTC.